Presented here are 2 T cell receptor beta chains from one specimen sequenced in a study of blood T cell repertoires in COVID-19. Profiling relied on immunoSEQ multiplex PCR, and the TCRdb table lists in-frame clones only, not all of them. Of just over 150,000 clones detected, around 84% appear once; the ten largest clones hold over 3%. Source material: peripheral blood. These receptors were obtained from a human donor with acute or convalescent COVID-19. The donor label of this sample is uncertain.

CDR3 sequence (DNA): TGTGCCAGCAGCTTAGGGAGGTCGGGCACTGAAGCTTTCTTT. Residues: CASSLGRSGTEAFF. The chain recombines TRBV11-3 with TRBJ1-1; no clear D gene. The CDR3 contains 14 residues. Germline assignment: CDR1 SGHNT and CDR2 YENEEA. V was shortened by 1 base and J by 4 bases, with 10 bases between the two germline ends.

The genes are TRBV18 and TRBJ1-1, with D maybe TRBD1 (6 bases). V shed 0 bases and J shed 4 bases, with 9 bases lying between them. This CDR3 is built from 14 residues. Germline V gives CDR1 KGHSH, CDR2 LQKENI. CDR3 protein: CASSPPEQGTEAFF. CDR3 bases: TGTGCCAGCTCACCACCGGAACAGGGCACTGAAGCTTTCTTT.